The 5 T cell receptor beta chains below come from one sample, sequenced in a study of OX40 agonist ivuxolimab in advanced cancers. Some clones are missing from TCRdb's copy, which holds only in-frame ones; the method was immunoSEQ multiplex PCR. Found here are about 58,000 clones, approximately 87% of them singletons; the top ten hold about 3%. Specimen: CD4+ or CD8+ T cells sorted from blood, collected in a trial of the OX40 agonist ivuxolimab. Receptors originate from an adult with an advanced solid tumor such as melanoma, head and neck, liver or kidney cancer.

V is TRBV19 and J is TRBJ2-2, with 9 bases lining up with TRBD1. This CDR3 contains 14 residues. CDR1 is LNHDA, CDR2 SQIVND, per germline (reference sequence). V was clipped by 7 bases and J by 7 bases; unmatched bases: 7. As DNA, the CDR3 is TGTGCCAGTAAAAAGGACAGGGGAAGCGGGGAGCTGTTTTTT. This codes for CASKKDRGSGELFF.

Here the CDR3 DNA reads TGTGCCAGCAGTAACCCTCAAGAAACTGAAGCTTTCTTT. Translating it yields CASSNPQETEAFF. The gene calls are TRBV6-5 and TRBJ1-1; D unclear. This CDR3 contains 13 residues. With 5 bases removed from V and 5 bases from J, the gap between germline ends came to 12 bases. Germline loops: CDR1 MNHEY, CDR2 SVGAGI.

This clone was observed a single time. V and J are TRBV18 and TRBJ2-1; the D gene is possibly TRBD2 (5 bases). CDR1 KGHSH and CDR2 LQKENI come from the germline V gene. This CDR3 region has 15 residues. Trimming shortened V by 3 bases and J by 7 bases, and 16 bases separated the two germline ends. The CDR3 is CASSPPGGLKNEQFF. Here the CDR3 DNA reads TGTGCCAGCTCACCCCCGGGCGGGCTTAAAAATGAGCAGTTCTTC.

The chain uses TRBV30 and TRBJ2-5; unclear D gene. CDR1 GTSNPN and CDR2 SVGIG come from the germline V gene (reference sequence). The germline V and J ends were trimmed by 2 bases and 5 bases, with 12 bases remaining between them. The CDR3 length is 13 residues. The CDR3 is CAWSPLLDETQYF. The CDR3 bases are TGTGCCTGGAGTCCCCTCCTGGACGAGACCCAGTACTTC.

The chain links TRBV7-2 to TRBJ1-2; D might be TRBD1 (6 bases). V lost 5 bases to trimming and J lost 2 bases, with 12 bases between them. In germline, CDR1 is SGHTA, CDR2 FQGNSA. This CDR3 region has 14 residues. The CDR3 bases are TGTGCCAGCAGCACAGGGTTCCCGAACTATGGCTACACCTTC. Translation gives CASSTGFPNYGYTF.